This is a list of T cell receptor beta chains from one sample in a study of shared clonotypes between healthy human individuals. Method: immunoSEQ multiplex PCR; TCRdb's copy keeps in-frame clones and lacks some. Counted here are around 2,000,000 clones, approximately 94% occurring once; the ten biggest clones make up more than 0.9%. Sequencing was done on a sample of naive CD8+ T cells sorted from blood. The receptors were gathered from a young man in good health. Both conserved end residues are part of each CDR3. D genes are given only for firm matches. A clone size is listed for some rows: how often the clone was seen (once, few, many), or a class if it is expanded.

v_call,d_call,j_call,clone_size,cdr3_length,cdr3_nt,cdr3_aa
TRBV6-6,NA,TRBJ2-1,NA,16,TGTGCCAGCAGTTACTCGAGCCAGGGATCCTACAATGAGCAGTTCTTC,CASSYSSQGSYNEQFF
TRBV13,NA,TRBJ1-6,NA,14,TGTGCCAGCAGCCCTGGCGGGGTAGGGTCACCCCTCCACTTT,CASSPGGVGSPLHF
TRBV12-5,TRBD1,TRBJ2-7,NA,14,TGTGCTAGTGCCTTCGGCGGACAGGCCTACGAGCAGTACTTC,CASAFGGQAYEQYF
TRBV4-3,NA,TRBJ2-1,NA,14,TGCGCCAGCAGCCCTACCGTCTCCTACAATGAGCAGTTCTTC,CASSPTVSYNEQFF
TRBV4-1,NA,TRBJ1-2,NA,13,TGCGCCAGCAGCCAACAGGGGAGGCCTTTCAGCACCTTC,CASSQQGRPFSTF
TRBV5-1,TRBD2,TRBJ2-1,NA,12,TGCGCCAGCAGCCCCGGGGGGAATGAGCAGTTCTTC,CASSPGGNEQFF
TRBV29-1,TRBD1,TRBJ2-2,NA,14,TGCAGCGTCACCGGGACAGGGCTCGCCGGGGAGCTGTTTTTT,CSVTGTGLAGELFF
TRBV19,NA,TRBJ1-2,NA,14,TGTGCCAGTAGTATTGCCGGTGTGGGCTATGGCTACACCTTC,CASSIAGVGYGYTF
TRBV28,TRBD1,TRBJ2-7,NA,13,TGTGCCAGCTCGACAGGGTCGCCCTACGAGCAGTACTTC,CASSTGSPYEQYF
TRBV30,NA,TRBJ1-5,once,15,TGTGCCTGGAGTGCCGGGGCCCATAGCAATCAGCCCCAGCATTTT,CAWSAGAHSNQPQHF
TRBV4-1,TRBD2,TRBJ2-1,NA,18,TGCGCCAGCAGCCAAGATGTGGAGGGACTAGCCCGGATCAATGAGCAGTTCTTC,CASSQDVEGLARINEQFF
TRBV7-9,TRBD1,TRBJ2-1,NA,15,TGTGCCAGCAGCGGACCGGGACAGGGTGTTAATGAGCAGTTCTTC,CASSGPGQGVNEQFF
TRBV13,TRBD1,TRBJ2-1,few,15,TGTGCCAGCAGGGAGTCCGGGACAGGGACTTTGGGGCAGTTCTTC,CASRESGTGTLGQFF
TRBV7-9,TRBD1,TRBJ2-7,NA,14,TGTGCCAGCAGCGCAGGGGGCACTCCACCTGAGCAGTACTTC,CASSAGGTPPEQYF
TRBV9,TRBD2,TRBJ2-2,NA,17,TGTGCCAGCAAAGAGCGGGAGCCCCCATTGAACACCGGGGAGCTGTTTTTT,CASKEREPPLNTGELFF
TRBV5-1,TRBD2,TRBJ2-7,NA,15,TGCGCCAGCAGCTTGGCGAGCGGGACTGACTACGAGCAGTACTTC,CASSLASGTDYEQYF
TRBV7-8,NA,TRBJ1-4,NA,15,TGTGCCAGCAGCTCTAGTTCCCTGGGTAATGAAAAACTGTTTTTT,CASSSSSLGNEKLFF
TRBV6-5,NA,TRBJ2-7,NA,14,TGTGCCAGCAGTCCTGAGGCAGGTAACGACGAGCAGTACTTC,CASSPEAGNDEQYF
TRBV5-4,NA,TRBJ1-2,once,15,TGTGCCAGCAGCTTGTCCGGGGACCACAACTATGGCTACACCTTC,CASSLSGDHNYGYTF
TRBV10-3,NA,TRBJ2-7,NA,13,TGTGCCATCAGTGACCGGGGCATCAACGAGCAGTACTTC,CAISDRGINEQYF
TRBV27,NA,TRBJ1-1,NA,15,TGTGCCAGCAGGCCCGGATTTACAGGTCGAACTGAAGCTTTCTTT,CASRPGFTGRTEAFF
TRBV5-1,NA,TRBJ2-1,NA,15,TGCGCCAGCAGCTTGAACGGTTTTCTCAACAATGAGCAGTTCTTC,CASSLNGFLNNEQFF
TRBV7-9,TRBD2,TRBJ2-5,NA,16,TGTGCCAGCAGCCCCGGGACTAGCGGGGGGGGTGAGACCCAGTACTTC,CASSPGTSGGGETQYF
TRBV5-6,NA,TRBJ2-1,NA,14,TGTGCCAGCAGCCACCCGGGACACCTGGGTGAGCAGTTCTTC,CASSHPGHLGEQFF
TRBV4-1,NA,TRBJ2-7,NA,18,TGCGCCAGCAGCCAAGATCCCTACAGCGAGGGGTTCTCCTACGAGCAGTACTTC,CASSQDPYSEGFSYEQYF
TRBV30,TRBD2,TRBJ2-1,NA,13,TGTGCCTGGAGTGTACTAGCGGACAATGAGCAGTTCTTC,CAWSVLADNEQFF
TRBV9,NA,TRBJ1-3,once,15,TGTGCCAGCAGCGTCACAGGCGCCTCTGGAAACACCATATATTTT,CASSVTGASGNTIYF
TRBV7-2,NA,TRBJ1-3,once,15,TGTGCCAGCAGTTATAGTACGGGTTTTGGAAACACCATATATTTT,CASSYSTGFGNTIYF
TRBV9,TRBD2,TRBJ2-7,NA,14,TGTGCCAGCAGCATCGGACTAGCGGGAGGCGAGCAGTACTTC,CASSIGLAGGEQYF
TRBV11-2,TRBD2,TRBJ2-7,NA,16,TGTGCCAGCAGCTATGGGACTAGCGGGAGGGTCAACGAGCAGTACTTC,CASSYGTSGRVNEQYF
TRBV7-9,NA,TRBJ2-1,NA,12,TGTGCCAGCAGCTTACGGGACAATGAGCAGTTCTTC,CASSLRDNEQFF
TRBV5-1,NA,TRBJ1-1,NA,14,TGCGCCAGCAGCTTGTACAGGGTCTCCACTGAAGCTTTCTTT,CASSLYRVSTEAFF
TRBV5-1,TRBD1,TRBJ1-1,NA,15,TGCGCCAGCAGCTTGGCTTGGACAGGGGGCCCTGAAGCTTTCTTT,CASSLAWTGGPEAFF
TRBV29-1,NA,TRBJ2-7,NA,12,TGCAGCGTTGAGGCATCTACCTACGAGCAGTACTTC,CSVEASTYEQYF
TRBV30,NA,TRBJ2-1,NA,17,TGTGCCTGGAGTGTCGGGGGAGTAGCGGAATCCTACAATGAGCAGTTCTTC,CAWSVGGVAESYNEQFF
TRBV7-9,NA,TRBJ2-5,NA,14,TGTGCCAGCAGCTTACAGGACGAGTGGGAGACCCAGTACTTC,CASSLQDEWETQYF
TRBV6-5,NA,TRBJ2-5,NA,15,TGTGCCAGCAGGGGATCTTTAGAGGGGCAAGAGACCCAGTACTTC,CASRGSLEGQETQYF
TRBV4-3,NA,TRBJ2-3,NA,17,TGCGCCAGCAGCCAAGATGGGGCAGGGGTAAGCACAGATACGCAGTATTTT,CASSQDGAGVSTDTQYF
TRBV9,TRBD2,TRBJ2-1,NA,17,TGTGCCAGCAGCTTTTTTGCCGGGACTAGCCTATACAATGAGCAGTTCTTC,CASSFFAGTSLYNEQFF
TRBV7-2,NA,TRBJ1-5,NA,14,TGTGCCAGCAGCTTACCAGAGCCAAATCAGCCCCAGCATTTT,CASSLPEPNQPQHF
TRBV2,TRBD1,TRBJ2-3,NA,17,TGTGCCAGCAGTGAGGGGACAGGGGGTATCGGCACAGATACGCAGTATTTT,CASSEGTGGIGTDTQYF
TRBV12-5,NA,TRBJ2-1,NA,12,TGTGCTAGTGCCTCGTATTCCAATGAGCAGTTCTTC,CASASYSNEQFF
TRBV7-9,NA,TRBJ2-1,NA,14,TGTGCCAGCAGCGCACAAGACTCGAGGCATGAGCAGTTCTTC,CASSAQDSRHEQFF
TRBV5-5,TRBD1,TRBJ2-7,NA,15,TGTGCCAGCAGCTTGGCGGGACAGGGAATAGACGAGCAGTACTTC,CASSLAGQGIDEQYF
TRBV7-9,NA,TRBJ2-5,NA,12,TGTGCCAGCTTTACGGTTCAAGAGACCCAGTACTTC,CASFTVQETQYF
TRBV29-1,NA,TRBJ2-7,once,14,TGCAGCGCGACCTTCGTTGGGACTTACTACGAGCAGTACTTC,CSATFVGTYYEQYF
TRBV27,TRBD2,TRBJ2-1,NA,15,TGTGCCAGCAGTTTCGGGACTAGCGGAAACAATGAGCAGTTCTTC,CASSFGTSGNNEQFF
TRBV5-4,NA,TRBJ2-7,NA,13,TGTGCCAGCAGCTCGGGACCAACCTACGAGCAGTACTTC,CASSSGPTYEQYF
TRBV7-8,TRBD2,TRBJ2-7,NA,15,TGTGCCAGCAGGCCGTCAGTAGCGGGAGGGCGCGAGCAGTACTTC,CASRPSVAGGREQYF
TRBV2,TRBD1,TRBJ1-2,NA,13,TGTGCCAGCAGTGAGGGACAGGTCTATGGCTACACCTTC,CASSEGQVYGYTF